This TCR beta chain derives from a study of OX40 agonist ivuxolimab in advanced cancers. Study context: Across the patients, intravenous ivuxolimab was delivered every 2 weeks at 0.01 to 10 mg/kg. From roughly 23 to 85 years was the age range, with a mean of 60 years, and approximately 80% were male. Dose-escalation patients' cancers were hepatocellular carcinoma, melanoma, renal cell or head and neck cancer.

General study results and limits: The study found among the lowest clonal expansion in partial responders at 0.1-3.0 mg/kg.

As to this clone: The antigen is unknown.

V lost 5 bases to trimming and J lost 2 bases, with 16 bases between them. The CDR3 sequence is 15 residues long. Germline assignment: CDR1 LGHNA and CDR2 YNFKEQ. Method: immunoSEQ multiplex PCR; TCRdb's copy keeps in-frame clones and lacks some. The data contain roughly 40,000 clones, 88% of them seen just once; the ten biggest clones take up 18%. The source was CD4+ or CD8+ T cells sorted from blood, collected in a trial of the OX40 agonist ivuxolimab. The chain employs TRBV4-2 and TRBJ2-7; tentatively, D is TRBD1 (5 bases). This sequence originates from an adult with an advanced solid tumor such as melanoma, head and neck, liver or kidney cancer. The CDR3: CASSLDIDSPYEQYF. Written as DNA, the CDR3 is TGTGCCAGCAGCTTGGATATAGACAGCCCCTACGAGCAGTACTTC.